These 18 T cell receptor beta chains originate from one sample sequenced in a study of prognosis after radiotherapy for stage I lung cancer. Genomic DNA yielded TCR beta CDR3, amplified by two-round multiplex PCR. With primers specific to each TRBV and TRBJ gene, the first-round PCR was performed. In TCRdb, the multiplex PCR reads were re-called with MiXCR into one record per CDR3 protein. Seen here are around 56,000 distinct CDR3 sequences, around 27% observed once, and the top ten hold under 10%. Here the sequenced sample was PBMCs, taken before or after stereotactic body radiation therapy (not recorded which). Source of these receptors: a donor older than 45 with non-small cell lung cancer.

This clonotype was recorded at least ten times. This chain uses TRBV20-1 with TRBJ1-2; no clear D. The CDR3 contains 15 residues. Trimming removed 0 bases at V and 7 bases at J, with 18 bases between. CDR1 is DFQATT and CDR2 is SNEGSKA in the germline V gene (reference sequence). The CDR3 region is CSARDLGRTEGGYTF. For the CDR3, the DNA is TGCAGTGCTAGAGATCTGGGCAGGACCGAGGGTGGCTACACCTTC.

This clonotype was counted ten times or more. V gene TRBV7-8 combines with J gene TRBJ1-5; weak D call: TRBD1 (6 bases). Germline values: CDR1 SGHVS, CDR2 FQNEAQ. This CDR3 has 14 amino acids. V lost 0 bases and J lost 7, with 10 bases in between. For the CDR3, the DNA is TGTGCCAGCAGCTTAGCACAGGGCAGGCAGCCCCAGCATTTT. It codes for CASSLAQGRQPQHF.

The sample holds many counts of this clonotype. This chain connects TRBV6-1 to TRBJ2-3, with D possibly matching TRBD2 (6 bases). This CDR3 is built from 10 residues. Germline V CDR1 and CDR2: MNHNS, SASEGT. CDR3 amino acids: CAGGYDTQYF. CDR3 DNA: TGTGCTGGGGGGTATGATACGCAGTATTTT.

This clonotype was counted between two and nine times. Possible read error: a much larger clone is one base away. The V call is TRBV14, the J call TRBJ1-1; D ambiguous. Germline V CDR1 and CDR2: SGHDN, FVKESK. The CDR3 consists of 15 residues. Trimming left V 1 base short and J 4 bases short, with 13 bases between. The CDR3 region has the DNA TGTGCCAGCAGCCAAGTTAGGGCAGGAAGCACTGAAGCTTTCTTT. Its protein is CASSQVRAGSTEAFF.

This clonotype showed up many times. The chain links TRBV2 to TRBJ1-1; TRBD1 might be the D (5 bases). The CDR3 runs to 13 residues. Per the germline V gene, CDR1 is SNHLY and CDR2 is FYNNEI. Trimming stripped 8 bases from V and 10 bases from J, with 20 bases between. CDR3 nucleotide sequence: TGTGCCAGCGTGAGTTTTCCTGACAGAAGAGCTTTCTTT. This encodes CASVSFPDRRAFF.

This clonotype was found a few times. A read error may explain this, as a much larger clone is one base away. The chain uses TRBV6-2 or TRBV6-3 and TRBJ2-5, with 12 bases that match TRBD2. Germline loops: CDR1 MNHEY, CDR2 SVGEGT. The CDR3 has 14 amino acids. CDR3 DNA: TGTGCCAGCAGTAAAGGACTAGCGGGGTCGGCCCAGTGCTTC. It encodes CASSKGLAGSAQCF.

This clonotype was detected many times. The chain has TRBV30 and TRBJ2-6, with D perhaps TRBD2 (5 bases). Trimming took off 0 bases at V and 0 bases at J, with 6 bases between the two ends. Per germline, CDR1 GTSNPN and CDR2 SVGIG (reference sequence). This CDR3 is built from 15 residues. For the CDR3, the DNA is TGTGCCTGGAGTGTTGGGAGCTCTGGGGCCAACGTCCTGACTTTC. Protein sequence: CAWSVGSSGANVLTF.

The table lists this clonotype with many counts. CDR3 in DNA: TGCAGTGCTAGCATCGGGGGAACCTCTGGAAACACCATATATTTT. It translates to CSASIGGTSGNTIYF. The J gene is TRBJ1-3, the V gene TRBV20-1, with a possible D match to TRBD1 (5 bases). Germline CDR1 reads DFQATT; CDR2 reads SNEGSKA (reference sequence). V dropped 3 bases and J dropped 0 bases, with 12 bases sitting between them. This CDR3 has 15 residues.

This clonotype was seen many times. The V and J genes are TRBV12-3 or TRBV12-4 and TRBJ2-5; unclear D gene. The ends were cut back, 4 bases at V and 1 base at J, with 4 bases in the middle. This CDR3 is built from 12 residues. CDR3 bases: TGTGCCAGCAGTTCGATCCAAGAGACCCAGTACTTC. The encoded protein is CASSSIQETQYF.

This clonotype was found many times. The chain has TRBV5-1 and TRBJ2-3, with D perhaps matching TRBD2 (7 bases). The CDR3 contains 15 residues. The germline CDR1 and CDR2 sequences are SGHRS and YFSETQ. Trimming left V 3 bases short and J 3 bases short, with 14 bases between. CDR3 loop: CASSYGGAGTDTQYF. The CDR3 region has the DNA TGCGCCAGCAGCTATGGGGGGGCGGGGACAGATACGCAGTATTTT.

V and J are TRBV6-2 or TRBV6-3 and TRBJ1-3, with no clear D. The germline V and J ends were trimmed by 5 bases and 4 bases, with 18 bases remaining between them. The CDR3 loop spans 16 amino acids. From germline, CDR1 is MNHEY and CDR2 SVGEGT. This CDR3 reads CASSMGPRMGGNTIYF. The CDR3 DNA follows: TGTGCCAGCAGTATGGGCCCCCGAATGGGGGGAAACACCATATATTTT.

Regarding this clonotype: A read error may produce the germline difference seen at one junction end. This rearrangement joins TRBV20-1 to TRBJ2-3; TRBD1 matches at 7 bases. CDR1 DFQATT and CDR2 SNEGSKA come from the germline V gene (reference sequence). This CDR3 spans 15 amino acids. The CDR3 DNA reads TGCAGTGCTAGAGTGGGGACAGCCTACAAAGATACGAAGTATTTT. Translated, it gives CSARVGTAYKDTKYF.

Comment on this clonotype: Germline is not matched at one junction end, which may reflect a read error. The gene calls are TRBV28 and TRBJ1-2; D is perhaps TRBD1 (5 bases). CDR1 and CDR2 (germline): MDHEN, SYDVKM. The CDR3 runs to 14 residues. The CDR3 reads CASQTAGGTFGYSF. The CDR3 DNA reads TGTGCCAGCCAGACGGCGGGGGGGACGTTTGGCTACAGCTTC.

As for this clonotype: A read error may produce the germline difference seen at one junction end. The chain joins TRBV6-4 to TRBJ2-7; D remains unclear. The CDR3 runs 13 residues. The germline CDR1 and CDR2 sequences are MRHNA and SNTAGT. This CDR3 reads CSSRGFYPYEQYF. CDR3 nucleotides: TGTTCCAGCAGAGGATTCTATCCCTATGAGCAGTACTTC.

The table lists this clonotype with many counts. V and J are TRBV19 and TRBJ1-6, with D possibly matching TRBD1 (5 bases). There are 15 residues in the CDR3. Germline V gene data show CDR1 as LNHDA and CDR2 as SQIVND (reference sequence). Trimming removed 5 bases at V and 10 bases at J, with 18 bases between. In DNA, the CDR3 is TGTGCCAGTAGTCCCCCAGGGCAGAATCGATCACCCCTCCACTTT. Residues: CASSPPGQNRSPLHF.

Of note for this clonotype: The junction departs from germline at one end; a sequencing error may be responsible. The CDR3 DNA reads TGTGCTAGCAGCCGGTCTGGGGGGAAACAAGAGACCCAGTACTTC. This translates into CASSRSGGKQETQYF. V gene TRBV7-7 combines with J gene TRBJ2-5, with D possibly TRBD2 on 6 matching bases. Germline V gene data show CDR1 as SSHAT and CDR2 as FNYEAQ (reference sequence). There are 15 residues in the CDR3.

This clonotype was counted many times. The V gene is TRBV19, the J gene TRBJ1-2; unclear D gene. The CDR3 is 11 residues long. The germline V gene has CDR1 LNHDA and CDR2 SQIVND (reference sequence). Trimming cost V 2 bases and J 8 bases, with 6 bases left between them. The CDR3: CASSIYAGYTF. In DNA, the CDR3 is TGTGCCAGTAGTATATACGCGGGCTACACCTTC.

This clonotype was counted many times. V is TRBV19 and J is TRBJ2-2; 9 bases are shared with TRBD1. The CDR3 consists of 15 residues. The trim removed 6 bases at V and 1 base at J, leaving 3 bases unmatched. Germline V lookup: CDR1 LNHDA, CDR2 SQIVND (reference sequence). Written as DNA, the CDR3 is TGTGCCAGTAGGACAGGGGGTGTGAACACCGGGGAGCTGTTTTTT. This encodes CASRTGGVNTGELFF. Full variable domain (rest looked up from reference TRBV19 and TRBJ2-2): DGGITQSPKYLFRKEGQNVTLSCEQNLNHDAMYWYRQDPGQGLRLIYYSQIVNDFQKGDIAEGYSVSREKKESFPLTVTSAQKNPTAFYLCASRTGGVNTGELFFGEGSRLTVL.